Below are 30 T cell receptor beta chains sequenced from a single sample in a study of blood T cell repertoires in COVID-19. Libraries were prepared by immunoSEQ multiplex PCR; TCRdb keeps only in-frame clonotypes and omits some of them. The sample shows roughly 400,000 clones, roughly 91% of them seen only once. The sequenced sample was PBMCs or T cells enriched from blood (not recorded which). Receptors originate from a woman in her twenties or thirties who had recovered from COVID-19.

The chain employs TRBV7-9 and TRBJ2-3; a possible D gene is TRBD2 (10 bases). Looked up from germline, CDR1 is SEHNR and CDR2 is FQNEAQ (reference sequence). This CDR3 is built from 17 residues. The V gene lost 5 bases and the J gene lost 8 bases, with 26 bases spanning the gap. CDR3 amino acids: CASSPSPTSGDRVTQYF. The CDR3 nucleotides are TGTGCCAGCAGCCCAAGCCCAACTAGCGGGGACAGGGTTACGCAGTATTTT.

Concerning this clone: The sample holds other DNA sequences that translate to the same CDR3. CDR3 nucleotides: TGTGCCAGTAGTATATACAGGGGCACCGGGGAGCTGTTTTTT. Residues: CASSIYRGTGELFF. The rearrangement joins TRBV19 to TRBJ2-2, with 7 nucleotides matching TRBD1. Germline loops: CDR1 LNHDA, CDR2 SQIVND (reference sequence). The V segment lost 2 bases and the J segment 4 bases; nucleotides outside the gene matches: 1. The CDR3 totals 14 residues.

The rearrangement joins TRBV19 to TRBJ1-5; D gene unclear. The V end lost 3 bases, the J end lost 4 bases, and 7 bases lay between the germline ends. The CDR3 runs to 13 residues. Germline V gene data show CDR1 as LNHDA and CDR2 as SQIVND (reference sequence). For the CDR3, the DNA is TGTGCCAGTAGTATTGTCAGAAATCAGCCCCAGCATTTT. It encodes CASSIVRNQPQHF.

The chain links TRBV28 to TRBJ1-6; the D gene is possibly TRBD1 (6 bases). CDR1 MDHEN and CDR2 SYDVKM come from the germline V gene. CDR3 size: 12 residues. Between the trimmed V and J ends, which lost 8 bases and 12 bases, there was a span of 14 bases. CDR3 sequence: CASVPPRGPLHF. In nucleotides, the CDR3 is TGTGCCAGCGTTCCACCCAGGGGACCCCTCCACTTT.

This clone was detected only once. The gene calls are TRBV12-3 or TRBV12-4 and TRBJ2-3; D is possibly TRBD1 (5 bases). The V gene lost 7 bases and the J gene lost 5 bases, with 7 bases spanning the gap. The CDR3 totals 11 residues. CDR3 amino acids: CASMGLDTQYF. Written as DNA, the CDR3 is TGTGCCAGCATGGGGCTAGATACGCAGTATTTT.

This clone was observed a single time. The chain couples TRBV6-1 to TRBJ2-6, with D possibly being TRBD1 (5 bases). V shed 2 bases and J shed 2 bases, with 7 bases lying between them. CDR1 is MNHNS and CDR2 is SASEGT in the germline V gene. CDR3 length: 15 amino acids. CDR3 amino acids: CASSESRAGANVLTF. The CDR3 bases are TGTGCCAGCAGTGAATCCAGGGCTGGGGCCAACGTCCTGACTTTC.

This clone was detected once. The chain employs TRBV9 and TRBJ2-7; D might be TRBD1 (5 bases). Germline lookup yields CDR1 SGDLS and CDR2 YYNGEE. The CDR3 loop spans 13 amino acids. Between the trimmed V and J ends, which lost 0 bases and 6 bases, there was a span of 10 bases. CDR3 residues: CASSVGQGGEQYF. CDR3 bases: TGTGCCAGCAGCGTAGGGCAGGGTGGCGAGCAGTACTTC.

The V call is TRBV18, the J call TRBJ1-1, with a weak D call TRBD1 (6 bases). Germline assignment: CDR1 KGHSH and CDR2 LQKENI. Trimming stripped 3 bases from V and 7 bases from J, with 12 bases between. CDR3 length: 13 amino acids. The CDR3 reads CASSPPQGFEAFF. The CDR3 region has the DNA TGTGCCAGCTCACCCCCACAGGGATTTGAAGCTTTCTTT.

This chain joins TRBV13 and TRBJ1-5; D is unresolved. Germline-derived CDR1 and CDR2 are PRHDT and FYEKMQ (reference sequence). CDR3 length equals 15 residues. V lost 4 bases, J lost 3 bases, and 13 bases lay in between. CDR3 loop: CASSYSTASNQPQHF. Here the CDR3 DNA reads TGTGCCAGCAGCTATAGTACCGCTTCCAATCAGCCCCAGCATTTT.

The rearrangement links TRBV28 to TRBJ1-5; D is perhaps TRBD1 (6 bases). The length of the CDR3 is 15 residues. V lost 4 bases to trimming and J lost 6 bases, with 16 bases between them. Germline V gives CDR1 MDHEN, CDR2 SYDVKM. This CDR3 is CASSSPSQGTQPQHF. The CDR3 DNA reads TGTGCCAGCAGTTCACCCTCTCAGGGGACTCAGCCCCAGCATTTT.

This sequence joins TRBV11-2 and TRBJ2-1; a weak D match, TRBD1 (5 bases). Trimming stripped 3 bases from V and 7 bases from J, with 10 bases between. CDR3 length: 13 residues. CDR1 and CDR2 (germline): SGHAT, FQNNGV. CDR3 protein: CASSLGPLNEQFF. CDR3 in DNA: TGTGCCAGCAGCTTGGGGCCCCTAAATGAGCAGTTCTTC.

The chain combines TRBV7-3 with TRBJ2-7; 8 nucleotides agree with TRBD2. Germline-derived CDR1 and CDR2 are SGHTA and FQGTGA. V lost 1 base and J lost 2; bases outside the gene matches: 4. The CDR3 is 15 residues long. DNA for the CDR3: TGTGCCAGCAGCTTAAGAGCGGGAGACCCCTACGAGCAGTACTTC. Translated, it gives CASSLRAGDPYEQYF.

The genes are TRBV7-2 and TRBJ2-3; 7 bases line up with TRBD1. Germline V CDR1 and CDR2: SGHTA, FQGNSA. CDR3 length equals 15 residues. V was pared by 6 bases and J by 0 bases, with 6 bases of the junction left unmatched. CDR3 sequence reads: CASRKGAFSTDTQYF. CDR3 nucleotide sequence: TGTGCCAGCAGGAAGGGGGCTTTCAGCACAGATACGCAGTATTTT.

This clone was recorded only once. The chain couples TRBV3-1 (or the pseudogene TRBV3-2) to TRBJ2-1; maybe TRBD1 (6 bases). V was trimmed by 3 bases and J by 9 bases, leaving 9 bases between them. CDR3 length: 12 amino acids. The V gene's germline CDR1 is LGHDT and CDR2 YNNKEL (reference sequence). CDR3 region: CASSQGQSEQFF. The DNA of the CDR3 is TGTGCCAGCAGCCAGGGACAATCTGAGCAGTTCTTC.

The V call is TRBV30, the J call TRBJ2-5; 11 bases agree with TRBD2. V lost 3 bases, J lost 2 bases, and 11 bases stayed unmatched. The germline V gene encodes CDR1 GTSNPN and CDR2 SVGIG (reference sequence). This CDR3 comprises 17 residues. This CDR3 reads CAWRLGAGTSGQETQYF. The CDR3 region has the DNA TGTGCCTGGAGGCTGGGGGCAGGGACTAGCGGACAAGAGACCCAGTACTTC.

CDR3 DNA: TGTGCCAGCTCACCAGGGGCACAGGGTGGATGGAACACCATATATTTT. This codes for CASSPGAQGGWNTIYF. This rearrangement joins TRBV18 to TRBJ1-3, with a tentative D call TRBD1 (6 bases). This CDR3 is built from 16 residues. CDR1 and CDR2 (germline): KGHSH, LQKENI. V shed 2 bases and J shed 7 bases, with 18 bases lying between them.

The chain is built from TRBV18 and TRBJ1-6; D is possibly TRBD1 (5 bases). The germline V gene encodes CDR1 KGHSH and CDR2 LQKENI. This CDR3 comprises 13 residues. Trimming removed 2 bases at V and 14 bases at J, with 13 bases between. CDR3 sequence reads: CASSPAFGQALHF. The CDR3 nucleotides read TGTGCCAGCTCACCAGCCTTCGGACAAGCCCTCCACTTT.

The CDR3 nucleotides are TGTGCCAGTAGTGGAGGGGTAGCTTTCTTT. It yields the protein CASSGGVAFF. The chain combines TRBV19 with TRBJ1-1; perhaps TRBD1 as D (5 bases). The CDR3 covers 10 residues. V was pared by 5 bases and J by 10 bases, with 8 bases between. The germline V gene has CDR1 LNHDA and CDR2 SQIVND (reference sequence).

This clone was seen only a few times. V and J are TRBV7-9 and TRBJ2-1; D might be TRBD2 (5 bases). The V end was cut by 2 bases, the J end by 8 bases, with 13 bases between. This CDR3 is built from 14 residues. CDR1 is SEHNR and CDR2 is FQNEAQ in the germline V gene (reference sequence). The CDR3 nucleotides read TGTGCCAGCAGCTTATCGTGGGAGAGCGATGAGCAGTTCTTC. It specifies CASSLSWESDEQFF.

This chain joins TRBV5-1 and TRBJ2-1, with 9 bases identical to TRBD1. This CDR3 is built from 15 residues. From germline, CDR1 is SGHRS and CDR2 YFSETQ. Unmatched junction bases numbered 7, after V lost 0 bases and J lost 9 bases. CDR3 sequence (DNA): TGCGCCAGCAGCTTGGAAAGGACAGGGGTCTCTGAGCAGTTCTTC. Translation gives CASSLERTGVSEQFF.

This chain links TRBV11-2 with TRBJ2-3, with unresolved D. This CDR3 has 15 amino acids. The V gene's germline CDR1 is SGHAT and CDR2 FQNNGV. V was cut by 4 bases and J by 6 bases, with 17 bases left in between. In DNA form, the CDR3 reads TGTGCCAGCAGCTCTCGGGTACCCTTAATGGATACGCAGTATTTT. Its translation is CASSSRVPLMDTQYF.

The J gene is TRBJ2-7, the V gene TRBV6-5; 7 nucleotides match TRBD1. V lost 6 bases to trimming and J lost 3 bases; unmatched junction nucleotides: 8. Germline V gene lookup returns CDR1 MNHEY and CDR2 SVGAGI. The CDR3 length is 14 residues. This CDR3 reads CASRMDRPSYEQYF. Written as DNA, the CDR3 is TGTGCCAGCAGGATGGACAGGCCCAGCTACGAGCAGTACTTC.

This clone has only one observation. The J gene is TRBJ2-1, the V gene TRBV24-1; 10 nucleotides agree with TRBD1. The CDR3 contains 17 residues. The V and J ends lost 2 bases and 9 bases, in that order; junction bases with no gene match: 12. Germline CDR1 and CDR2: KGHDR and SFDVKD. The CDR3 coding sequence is TGTGCCACCAGTGATTCGGTACAGACAGGGGGCAAAGGTGAGCAGTTCTTC. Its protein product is CATSDSVQTGGKGEQFF.

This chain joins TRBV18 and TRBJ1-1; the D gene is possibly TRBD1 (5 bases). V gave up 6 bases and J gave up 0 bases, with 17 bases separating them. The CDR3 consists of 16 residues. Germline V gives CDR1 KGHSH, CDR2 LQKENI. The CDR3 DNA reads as TGTGCCAGCTCCCGCGACAGACTTAACATGAACACTGAAGCTTTCTTT. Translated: CASSRDRLNMNTEAFF.

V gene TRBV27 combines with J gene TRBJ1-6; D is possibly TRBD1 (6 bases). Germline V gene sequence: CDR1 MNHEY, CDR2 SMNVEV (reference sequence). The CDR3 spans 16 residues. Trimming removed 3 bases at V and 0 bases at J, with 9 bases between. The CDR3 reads CASSLYRVSYNSPLHF. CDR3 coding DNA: TGTGCCAGCAGTTTGTACAGGGTCTCCTATAATTCACCCCTCCACTTT.

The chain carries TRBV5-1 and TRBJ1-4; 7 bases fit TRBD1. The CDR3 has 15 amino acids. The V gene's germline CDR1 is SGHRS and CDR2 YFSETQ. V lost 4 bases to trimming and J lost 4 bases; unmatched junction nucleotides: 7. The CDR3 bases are TGCGCCAGCAGCCTCGGACAGGCTAATAATGAAAAACTGTTTTTT. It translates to CASSLGQANNEKLFF.

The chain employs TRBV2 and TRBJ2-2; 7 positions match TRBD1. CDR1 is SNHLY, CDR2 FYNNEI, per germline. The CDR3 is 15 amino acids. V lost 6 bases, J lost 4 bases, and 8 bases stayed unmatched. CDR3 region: CASRSDRVITGELFF. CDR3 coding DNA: TGTGCCAGCAGATCAGACAGGGTGATCACCGGGGAGCTGTTTTTT.

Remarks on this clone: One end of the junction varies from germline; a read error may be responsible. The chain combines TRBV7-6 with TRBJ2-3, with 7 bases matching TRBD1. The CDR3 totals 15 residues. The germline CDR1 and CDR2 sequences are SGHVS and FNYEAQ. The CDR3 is CASSLAGGWKDTQYF. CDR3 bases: TGTGCCAGCAGCCTAGCAGGGGGTTGGAAAGATACGCAGTATTTT.

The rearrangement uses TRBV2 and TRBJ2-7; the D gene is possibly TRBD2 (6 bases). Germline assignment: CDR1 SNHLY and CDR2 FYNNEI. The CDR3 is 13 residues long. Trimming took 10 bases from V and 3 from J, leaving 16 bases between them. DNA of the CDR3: TGTGCCACCCAGAGACTAGAACTCTACGAGCAGTACTTC. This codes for CATQRLELYEQYF. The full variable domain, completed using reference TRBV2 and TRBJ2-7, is EPEVTQTPSHQVTQMGQEVILRCVPISNHLYFYWYRQILGQKVEFLVSFYNNEISEKSEIFDDQFSVERPDGSNFTLKIRSTKLEDSAMYFCATQRLELYEQYFGPGTRLTVT.

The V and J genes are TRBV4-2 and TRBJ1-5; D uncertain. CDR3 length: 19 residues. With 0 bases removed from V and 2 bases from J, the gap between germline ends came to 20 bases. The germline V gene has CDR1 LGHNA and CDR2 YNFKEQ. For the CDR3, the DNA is TGTGCCAGCAGCCAAGAACCCGGGCTTTTCGGGGTGGGCAATCAGCCCCAGCATTTT. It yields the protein CASSQEPGLFGVGNQPQHF.